This T cell receptor beta chain was identified in a study of blood T cell repertoires in COVID-19. The wider study: Acute and convalescent COVID-19 specimens originated in the United States, Italy and Spain.

Study processing details: Scientists estimated how many nucleated cells there were by amplifying reference gene primers. Profiling relied on immunoSEQ multiplex PCR, and the TCRdb table lists in-frame clones only, not all of them. V and J calls and clone size follow that table, whereas D and trimming were derived from the DNA. Of tens of thousands of clones in the sample, 70% to 90% are singletons; the top ten hold 1.6%. V lost 5 bases to trimming and J lost 1 base; unmatched junction nucleotides: 8. The CDR3 spans 17 residues. Per germline, CDR1 SGHVS and CDR2 FNYEAQ. The origin of this receptor is a man in his 60s with acute or convalescent COVID-19. J is TRBJ2-2 and V is TRBV7-6; 9 bases fit TRBD1. The sequenced sample consisted of peripheral blood. CDR3: CASSEAQGARNTGELFF. The CDR3 coding sequence is TGTGCCAGCAGCGAAGCACAGGGGGCGCGGAACACCGGGGAGCTGTTTTTT.